This T cell receptor beta chain comes out of a study of CD8+CD57+ T cells in acquired aplastic anemia. Study at large: The average for DNA from sorted CD4+ and CD8+ cells was 3.2 ug.

It was genomic DNA that served as the template for profiling TCR beta VDJ and CDR3. TCRdb processed the reads anew with MiXCR; each CDR3 protein has one entry. The sample shows about 270,000 distinct CDR3 sequences, approximately 82% of them seen only once. Patients selected for sequencing had displayed CD8+CD57+ cell expansion by flow cytometry. All patients had severe acquired aplastic anemia. Blood samples were obtained from patients who had received no prior therapy. The sequenced sample was sorted CD4+, CD8+, or CD8+CD57+ T cells (not recorded which) from PBMCs. This clonotype was obtained from a human donor with aplastic anemia.

CDR3 nucleotide sequence: TGTGCCAGCAGCCCATCCGGACTAGCCGGCTACAATGAGCAGTTCTTC. Its translation is CASSPSGLAGYNEQFF. V is TRBV9 and J is TRBJ2-1; 8 positions match TRBD2. The CDR3 loop spans 16 amino acids. The V and J ends lost 4 bases and 3 bases, in that order; junction bases with no gene match: 9. Germline CDR1 is SGDLS and CDR2 is YYNGEE.